What follows are 24 T cell receptor beta chains derived from one specimen sequenced in a study of technical replicates of blood from several donors. Sequencing used immunoSEQ multiplex PCR; TCRdb keeps in-frame clones, though not all of them. The sample contains about 81,000 clones, almost 96% of which appear only once. Material for sequencing was T cells isolated from PBMCs. The receptors originated from a human donor in good health.

This clone was observed a few times. The V and J genes are TRBV7-9 and TRBJ1-2; D not resolved. The germline V gene has CDR1 SEHNR and CDR2 FQNEAQ (reference sequence). Trimming left V 3 bases short and J 7 bases short, with 9 bases between. The CDR3 runs 12 residues. The CDR3 nucleotides are TGTGCCAGCAGCTTTCAGGATGTTGGCTACACCTTC. This gives the protein CASSFQDVGYTF.

This chain joins TRBV18 and TRBJ1-5; the D gene is possibly TRBD1 (6 bases). The germline V gene encodes CDR1 KGHSH and CDR2 LQKENI. The CDR3 spans 16 residues. With 1 base removed from V and 6 bases from J, the gap between germline ends came to 16 bases. The CDR3 nucleotides are TGTGCCAGCTCACCACAATCAGGGGTCGGTGTTCAGCCCCAGCATTTT. Its translation: CASSPQSGVGVQPQHF.

The V gene is TRBV28, the J gene TRBJ2-7; 10 bases map to TRBD1. The CDR3 is made up of 16 amino acids. The trim removed 4 bases at V and 0 bases at J, leaving 6 bases unmatched. Germline CDR1 MDHEN, CDR2 SYDVKM. The CDR3 sequence: CASSSRDRGGSYEQYF. CDR3 DNA sequence: TGTGCCAGCAGTTCCCGGGACAGGGGCGGCTCCTACGAGCAGTACTTC.

The chain is built from TRBV29-1 and TRBJ2-7; 9 bases are shared with TRBD1. Germline trimming cut 7 bases from V and 5 bases from J; bases unmatched to any gene: 12. This CDR3 contains 14 residues. Germline V gene lookup returns CDR1 SQVTM and CDR2 ANQGSEA. DNA for the CDR3: TGCAGCGCTGCAGCCGGGACAGGGTCCCACGAGCAGTACTTC. Amino acid sequence: CSAAAGTGSHEQYF.

The J gene is TRBJ2-5, the V gene TRBV10-3; 9 nucleotides match TRBD1. CDR3 length: 13 residues. Germline V gene lookup returns CDR1 ENHRY and CDR2 SYGVKD. With 5 bases clipped from V and 4 bases from J, the junction kept 2 bases outside the gene matches. The CDR3 nucleotides read TGTGCCATCAGTAGGGGACAGGGAGAGACCCAGTACTTC. Residues: CAISRGQGETQYF.

This rearrangement joins TRBV5-1 to TRBJ2-7, with no clear D. Germline lookup yields CDR1 SGHRS and CDR2 YFSETQ. The CDR3 extends over 14 amino acids. V was clipped by 0 bases and J by 6 bases, with 13 bases between them. CDR3 DNA sequence: TGCGCCAGCAGCTTGGTTCAGGATCAAGGCGAGCAGTACTTC. This encodes CASSLVQDQGEQYF.

The chain employs TRBV30 and TRBJ2-2, with D uncertain. Germline assignment: CDR1 GTSNPN and CDR2 SVGIG (reference sequence). The CDR3 is 14 amino acids. With 5 bases removed from V and 2 bases from J, the gap between germline ends came to 12 bases. The CDR3 loop is CAWLSRINTGELFF. Here the CDR3 DNA reads TGTGCCTGGCTATCGCGAATCAACACCGGGGAGCTGTTTTTT.

Details on this clone: The same CDR3 is also encoded by other DNA sequences in this sample. The V and J genes are TRBV7-9 and TRBJ1-5, with a tentative D call TRBD1 (6 bases). The CDR3 runs to 14 residues. Germline CDR1 SEHNR, CDR2 FQNEAQ (reference sequence). Trimming stripped 1 base from V and 2 bases from J, with 6 bases between. The CDR3 region has the DNA TGTGCCAGCAGCTTAGGGACAGGCAATCAGCCCCAGCATTTT. The encoded protein is CASSLGTGNQPQHF. Full variable domain (remainder filled in from reference TRBV7-9 and TRBJ1-5): DTGVSQNPRHKITKRGQNVTFRCDPISEHNRLYWYRQTLGQGPEFLTYFQNEAQLEKSRLLSDRFSAERPKGSFSTLEIQRTEQGDSAMYLCASSLGTGNQPQHFGDGTRLSIL.

The rearrangement uses TRBV2 and TRBJ2-5, with 13 bases lining up with TRBD2. Trimming took 8 bases from V and 4 from J; bases not matched to a gene: 7. Germline CDR1 reads SNHLY; CDR2 reads FYNNEI. The CDR3 loop spans 15 amino acids. The CDR3 loop is CASSGLAGVRETQYF. Here the CDR3 DNA reads TGTGCCAGCTCTGGACTAGCGGGAGTCCGAGAGACCCAGTACTTC.

V usage is TRBV13 and J usage is TRBJ2-7, with unresolved D. From germline, CDR1 is PRHDT and CDR2 FYEKMQ (reference sequence). This CDR3 is built from 11 residues. Trimming removed 3 bases at V and 5 bases at J, with 5 bases between. The CDR3 nucleotides read TGTGCCAGCAGCTTGAGGAACGAGCAGTACTTC. This encodes CASSLRNEQYF.

This clone was seen a few times. V gene TRBV6-5 combines with J gene TRBJ1-1; D not certain. V shed 7 bases and J shed 1 base, with 7 bases lying between them. There are 12 residues in the CDR3. Germline V gene data show CDR1 as MNHEY and CDR2 as SVGAGI. The CDR3 DNA reads as TGTGCCAGCACGTCCGGGAACACTGAAGCTTTCTTT. Protein: CASTSGNTEAFF.

The CDR3 spells CASSPWDRPYEQYF. In DNA form, the CDR3 reads TGTGCCAGCAGCCCGTGGGACAGACCCTACGAGCAGTACTTC. This rearrangement joins TRBV7-3 to TRBJ2-7; TRBD1 matches 7 bases. Germline CDR1 SGHTA, CDR2 FQGTGA. With 5 bases clipped from V and 2 bases from J, the junction kept 6 bases outside the gene matches. CDR3 length: 14 amino acids.

The chain uses TRBV29-1 and TRBJ2-7, with 7 bases lining up with TRBD2. The CDR3 runs 12 residues. CDR1 is SQVTM, CDR2 ANQGSEA, per germline. V lost 6 bases and J lost 4; bases outside the gene matches: 6. DNA of the CDR3: TGCAGCGTGCGGGGAGGGGATTACGAGCAGTACTTC. It translates to CSVRGGDYEQYF.

The chain employs TRBV5-1 and TRBJ1-1, with D possibly TRBD1 on 5 matching bases. V was clipped by 7 bases and J by 6 bases, with 19 bases between them. The CDR3 contains 14 residues. Germline V CDR1 and CDR2: SGHRS, YFSETQ. This CDR3 is CASSLRTIRSEAFF. As DNA, the CDR3 is TGCGCCAGCTCACTTAGGACAATTAGGTCTGAAGCTTTCTTT.

This rearrangement joins TRBV5-1 to TRBJ2-7, with TRBD2 as a possible D gene (6 bases). The CDR3 is 15 residues long. Trimming removed 2 bases from V and 4 bases from J, with 16 bases in between. CDR1 and CDR2 (germline): SGHRS, YFSETQ. The CDR3 coding sequence is TGCGCCAGCAGCTTCGGCCGGGACTCAGAGTACGAGCAGTACTTC. It is translated as CASSFGRDSEYEQYF.

The chain couples TRBV19 to TRBJ2-2, with TRBD1 as a possible D gene (5 bases). This CDR3 has 13 residues. The V gene lost 5 bases and the J gene lost 9 bases, with 13 bases spanning the gap. Germline V gene lookup returns CDR1 LNHDA and CDR2 SQIVND (reference sequence). This chain's CDR3 is CASSRTGSRELFF. The CDR3 DNA reads TGTGCCAGTAGTCGAACAGGCTCCCGGGAGCTGTTTTTT.

This chain connects TRBV7-8 to TRBJ2-7; 7 bases align to TRBD2. The CDR3 is 15 amino acids. Germline V gene lookup returns CDR1 SGHVS and CDR2 FQNEAQ. V was clipped by 1 base and J by 5 bases; unmatched bases: 8. CDR3 in DNA: TGTGCCAGCAGCTTAGAGGTAGGACTAGAGCACGAGCAGTACTTC. Its translation is CASSLEVGLEHEQYF.

The genes are TRBV29-1 and TRBJ2-7; 13 bases align to TRBD2. V gave up 7 bases and J gave up 0 bases; unmatched junction bases: 3. From germline, CDR1 is SQVTM and CDR2 ANQGSEA. This CDR3 contains 14 residues. CDR3 nucleotide sequence: TGCAGCGCCTGGACTAGCGGGGGCTCCTACGAGCAGTACTTC. Its translation: CSAWTSGGSYEQYF.

The V call is TRBV12-5, the J call TRBJ2-3, with 10 bases aligning to TRBD2. Germline CDR1 and CDR2: LGHNT and FRNRAP. Trimming took 5 bases from V and 4 from J; bases not matched to a gene: 3. The CDR3 is 14 residues long. CDR3 DNA: TGTGCTAGTGGTAGCGGGAGGGGGGCAGATACGCAGTATTTT. Encoded protein: CASGSGRGADTQYF.

The genes are TRBV18 and TRBJ2-7, with TRBD1 as a possible D gene (6 bases). Trimming took off 6 bases at V and 0 bases at J, with 9 bases between the two ends. This CDR3 contains 13 residues. CDR1 is KGHSH and CDR2 is LQKENI in the germline V gene. CDR3 protein: CASSLGASYEQYF. The CDR3 coding sequence is TGTGCCAGCTCTTTGGGGGCCTCCTACGAGCAGTACTTC.

This sequence joins TRBV6-5 and TRBJ2-1, with 8 bases identical to TRBD2. Germline CDR1 reads MNHEY; CDR2 reads SVGAGI. With V trimmed by 4 bases and J by 8 bases, 10 bases remained unmatched. The CDR3 sequence is 15 residues long. The CDR3 region has the DNA TGTGCCAGCAGTTCCCTAAGCGGGAGTGGGGATGAGCAGTTCTTC. This translates into CASSSLSGSGDEQFF.

V is TRBV29-1 and J is TRBJ2-3; 7 nucleotides match TRBD1. Germline CDR1 and CDR2: SQVTM and ANQGSEA. The length of the CDR3 is 12 residues. Losses at the gene ends were 7 bases for V and 5 bases for J; bases not matched to a gene: 6. The CDR3 sequence is CSATGTEDTQYF. The CDR3 nucleotides read TGCAGCGCCACCGGGACAGAAGATACGCAGTATTTT.

This clone was detected once. V and J are TRBV11-3 and TRBJ1-2, with 10 bases matching TRBD1. Germline CDR1 reads SGHNT; CDR2 reads YENEEA. Losses at the gene ends were 0 bases for V and 4 bases for J; bases not matched to a gene: 5. This CDR3 is 16 amino acids long. Written as DNA, the CDR3 is TGTGCCAGCAGCTTAGAGAGACAGGGGGCCGGCTATGGCTACACCTTC. Protein sequence: CASSLERQGAGYGYTF.

The chain combines TRBV2 with TRBJ2-1, with TRBD2 matching 8 bases. Germline-derived CDR1 and CDR2 are SNHLY and FYNNEI. V lost 8 bases and J lost 9; bases outside the gene matches: 12. The CDR3 runs to 14 residues. CDR3 amino acids: CASALDSGNSEQFF. The CDR3 region has the DNA TGTGCCAGCGCTCTTGATAGCGGGAACAGTGAGCAGTTCTTC.